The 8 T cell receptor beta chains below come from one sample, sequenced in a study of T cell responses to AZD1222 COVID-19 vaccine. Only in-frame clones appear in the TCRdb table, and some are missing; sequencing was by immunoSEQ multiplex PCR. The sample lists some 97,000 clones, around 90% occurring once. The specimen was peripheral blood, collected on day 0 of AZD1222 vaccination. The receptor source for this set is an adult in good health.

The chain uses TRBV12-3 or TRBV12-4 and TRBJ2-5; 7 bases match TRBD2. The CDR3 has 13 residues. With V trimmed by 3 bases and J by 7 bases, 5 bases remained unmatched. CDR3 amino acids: CASSFGGEGTQYF. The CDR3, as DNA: TGTGCCAGCAGTTTTGGGGGGGAGGGGACCCAGTACTTC.

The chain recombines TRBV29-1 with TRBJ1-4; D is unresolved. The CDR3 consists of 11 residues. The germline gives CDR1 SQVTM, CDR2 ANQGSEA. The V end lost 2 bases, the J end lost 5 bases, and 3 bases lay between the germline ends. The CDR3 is CSVERNEKLFF. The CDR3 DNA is TGCAGCGTTGAAAGAAATGAAAAACTGTTTTTT.

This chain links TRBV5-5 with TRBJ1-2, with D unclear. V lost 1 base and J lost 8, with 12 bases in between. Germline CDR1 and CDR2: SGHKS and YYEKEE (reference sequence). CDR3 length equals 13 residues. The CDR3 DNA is TGTGCCAGCAGCTTGTGGGAGCGAGGCGGCTACACCTTC. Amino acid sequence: CASSLWERGGYTF.

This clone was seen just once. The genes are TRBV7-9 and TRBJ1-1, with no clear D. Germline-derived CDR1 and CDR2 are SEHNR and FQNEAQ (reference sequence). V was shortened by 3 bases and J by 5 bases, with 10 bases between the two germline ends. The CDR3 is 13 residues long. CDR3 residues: CASSLSLETEAFF. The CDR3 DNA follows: TGTGCCAGCAGCTTGTCTCTGGAGACTGAAGCTTTCTTT.

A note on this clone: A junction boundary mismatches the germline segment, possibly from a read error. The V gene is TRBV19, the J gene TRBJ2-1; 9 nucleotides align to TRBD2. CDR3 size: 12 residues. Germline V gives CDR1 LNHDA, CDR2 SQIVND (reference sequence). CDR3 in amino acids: CASSMGREGQVF. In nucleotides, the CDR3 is TGTGCCAGTAGTATGGGGCGGGAGGGCCAAGTCTTC.

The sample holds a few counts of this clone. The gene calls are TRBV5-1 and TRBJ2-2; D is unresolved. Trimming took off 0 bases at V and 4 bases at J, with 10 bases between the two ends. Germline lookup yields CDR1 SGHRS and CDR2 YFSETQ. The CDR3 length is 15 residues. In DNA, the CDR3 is TGCGCCAGCAGCTTGGTGGGCAGTCCCACCGGGGAGCTGTTTTTT. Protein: CASSLVGSPTGELFF.

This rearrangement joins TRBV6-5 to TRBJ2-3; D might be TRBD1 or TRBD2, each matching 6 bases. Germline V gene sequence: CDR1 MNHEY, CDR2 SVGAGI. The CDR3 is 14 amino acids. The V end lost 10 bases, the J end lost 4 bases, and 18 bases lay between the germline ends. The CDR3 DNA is TGTGCCACTCTGAGGGGGGTTACCCCAGATACGCAGTATTTT. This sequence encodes CATLRGVTPDTQYF.

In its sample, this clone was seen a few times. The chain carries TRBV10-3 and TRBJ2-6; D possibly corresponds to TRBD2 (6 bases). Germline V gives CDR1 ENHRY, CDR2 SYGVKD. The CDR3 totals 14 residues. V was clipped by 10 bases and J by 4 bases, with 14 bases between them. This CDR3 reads CASEGGQGANVLTF. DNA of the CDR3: TGTGCCAGCGAAGGAGGGCAGGGGGCCAACGTCCTGACTTTC.